This TCR beta chain was sequenced during a study of radiotherapy plus CTLA-4 blockade in lung cancer (dated by TCRdb to 2017 to 2018). Regarding the research as a whole: Objective responses occurred in roughly 19% of enrolled patients, and less than 35% achieved disease control.

This clone was seen only a few times. Its antigen remains undetermined. No much larger clone is present one base from it, and per-base qualities are unavailable. The CDR3 runs 12 residues from the cysteine to the phenylalanine. Left in the record is the CDR3 DNA by itself, 36 bases read in frame from the first base. CDR1 and CDR2 were assigned from the germline V gene as MNHNS and SASEGT. V loses 6 bases of germline sequence and J loses 5 bases, and the interval between the two ends is 9 bases. Beyond this particular receptor, the publication reports: The strongest predictors of response were reported to be early dynamic shifts in blood T cell clones along with a rise in serum interferon-beta following radiation. After treatment with radiotherapy and ipilimumab, TCR clones that originated in tumors expanded in peripheral blood.

In this study, focal radiation therapy paired with CTLA-4 blockade (ipilimumab) was tested in patients who had chemo-refractory metastatic non-small-cell lung cancer. Receptor libraries were prepared by the immunoSEQ multiplex PCR assay. The immuneACCESS repertoire file appears here via TCRdb, limited to in-frame rearrangements. These files lack a portion of the clones; in checked studies, under half of the deficit traces to unresolved V genes, and the cause of the others is not known. Across this sample there are about 45,000 clones, with less than 85% seen only once. 8.3% of the sample belongs to the ten largest clones.

The chain is encoded by TRBV6-1 joined to TRBJ2-3; the D gene is possibly TRBD1, with 5 bases matching. This clonotype was sampled from a human donor with non-small cell lung cancer who had stable disease on radiotherapy plus ipilimumab. The sequences come from peripheral blood, collected from a patient treated with radiotherapy plus ipilimumab. The CDR3 amino acid sequence is: CASSRTGDTQYF. In nucleotide form, the sequence is TGTGCCAGCAGCCGTACAGGAGATACGCAGTATTTT.